This T cell receptor beta chain was sequenced for a study of OX40 agonist ivuxolimab in advanced cancers. In the study overall: An anti-OX40 (CD134) antibody with agonistic activity, ivuxolimab, was administered to patients. Study-level results: Among the lowest levels of clonal expansion were found in partial responders at 0.1-3.0 mg/kg.

At cycle 4 day 1, cycle 7 day 1, and baseline, blood was sampled. V was cut by 4 bases and J by 7 bases, with 29 bases left in between. This CDR3 comprises 19 residues. From germline, CDR1 is SGHRS and CDR2 YFSETQ. A remark on this clone: No antigen is known for it.

Assay: immunoSEQ multiplex PCR; the TCRdb copy retains only in-frame clones and omits some. The sample lists roughly 120,000 clones; less than 95% were seen once. The sequence came from an adult with an advanced solid tumor such as melanoma, head and neck, liver or kidney cancer. Sequenced material: CD4+ or CD8+ T cells sorted from blood, taken in a trial of the OX40 agonist ivuxolimab. The chain has TRBV5-1 and TRBJ2-2, with D perhaps matching TRBD2 (6 bases). The CDR3 DNA reads TGCGCCAGCAGCCCATGGAGGAGGGAGAGCCCTTTTGTGTACGGGGAGCTGTTTTTT. Amino acid sequence: CASSPWRRESPFVYGELFF.